Listed below are T cell receptor beta chains from one sample, sequenced in a study of T cell responses to AZD1222 COVID-19 vaccine. Clones were read by immunoSEQ multiplex PCR, and TCRdb kept only the in-frame ones, dropping some. Of about 140,000 clones listed, approximately 89% were seen once; the top ten hold around 2.8%. This sample comprised peripheral blood, obtained on day 0 of AZD1222 vaccination. The receptors here all came from an adult in good health. CDR3s leave out the opening cysteine and the closing phenylalanine or tryptophan.

V gene: TRBV5-6
CDR3 protein: ASSLVQGIYGYT

V gene: TRBV24-1
CDR3 protein: ATSRDRSNTGELF

V gene: TRBV30
CDR3 protein: AWKRQAVSTEAF

V gene: TRBV6-1
CDR3 protein: ASSEREAYEQY

V gene: TRBV4-1
CDR3 protein: ASSQPWAGNTGELF

V gene: TRBV28
CDR3 protein: ASSFPVSSGNTIY

V gene: TRBV6-4
CDR3 protein: ASSPDGTPVWGYT

V gene: TRBV28
CDR3 protein: ASSARAYGYT

V gene: TRBV11-2
CDR3 protein: ASSLTTSGNTY

V gene: TRBV11-2
CDR3 protein: ASSLDKVTGELF

V gene: TRBV7-9
CDR3 protein: ASSPRVSSYNEQF

V gene: TRBV2
CDR3 protein: ASSLERGQETQY

V gene: TRBV20-1
CDR3 protein: SADGEQF

V gene: TRBV28
CDR3 protein: ASRVPSGGWTEAF

V gene: TRBV4-1
CDR3 protein: ASSQGQGAYGYT

V gene: TRBV27
CDR3 protein: ASSNDLAGAHYNEQF

V gene: TRBV7-2
CDR3 protein: ASSRGALGETQY

V gene: TRBV19
CDR3 protein: ASSSSPGGEQF

V gene: TRBV28
CDR3 protein: ASSLETAAENTEAF

V gene: TRBV4-2
CDR3 protein: ASSGTDGTRNEQF

V gene: TRBV7-2
CDR3 protein: ASSLVPSGGYEQY

V gene: TRBV6-5
CDR3 protein: ASRIREGLQETQY

V gene: TRBV12-5
CDR3 protein: ASGLTEGGYEQY

V gene: TRBV6-5
CDR3 protein: ASRVWGSGGSAF

V gene: TRBV6-4
CDR3 protein: ARNPGTENTEAF

V gene: TRBV28
CDR3 protein: ASSLTGTSSGYEQY

V gene: TRBV10-3
CDR3 protein: AISGRGSGYT

V gene: TRBV7-2
CDR3 protein: ASSLDLSSYNEQF

V gene: TRBV29-1
CDR3 protein: SVRRGGGTGELF